This entry is about one TCR beta chain. The data originate from a study of blood T cell repertoires in COVID-19. This CDR3 has 13 amino acids. Trimming took 3 bases from V and 4 from J; bases not matched to a gene: 1. Germline loops: CDR1 MNHEY, CDR2 SMNVEV (reference sequence). Here immunoSEQ multiplex PCR was the method, and the copy in TCRdb shows in-frame clones only, minus some. The table has under 60,000 clones, approximately 80% seen once. This receptor was taken from a human donor with active or convalescent COVID-19. The donor label of this sample is uncertain. Specimen: peripheral blood. This chain joins TRBV27 and TRBJ1-2; 8 nucleotides line up with TRBD1. CDR3 residues: CASSLTGAYGYTF. CDR3 DNA sequence: TGTGCCAGCAGTTTGACAGGGGCCTATGGCTACACCTTC.